This T cell receptor (beta chain) is from a study of T cell responses to AZD1222 COVID-19 vaccine. This CDR3 contains 14 residues. Germline CDR1 reads MNHEY; CDR2 reads SVGEGT. With V trimmed by 2 bases and J by 5 bases, 0 bases remained unmatched. Generated by immunoSEQ multiplex PCR, the TCRdb table keeps only in-frame clones and is missing some. The sample records approximately 270,000 clones, around 93% being singletons. Sequences were derived from peripheral blood, sampled 28 days after the second AZD1222 dose. This clonotype originated in an adult who received the AZD1222 COVID-19 vaccine. The chain uses TRBV6-2 or TRBV6-3 and TRBJ2-7; TRBD2 agrees at 13 bases. The CDR3 nucleotides read TGTGCCAGCAGTTACGGGACTAGCGGGAACGAGCAGTACTTC. It specifies CASSYGTSGNEQYF.